This record concerns one T cell receptor (beta chain) sequence. Its specificity is unknown. The CDR3 covers 11 residues. Trimming removed 3 bases at V and 11 bases at J, with 10 bases between. CDR1 is MGHDK, CDR2 SYGVNS, per germline. The data derive from a study of lymphopenia after photon versus proton radiotherapy. Study outcomes and limitations: In patients who died, overall survival fell as post-nadir TCR diversity dropped more.

Method: immunoSEQ multiplex PCR; TCRdb's copy keeps in-frame clones and lacks some. The repertoire holds about 50,000 clones, with more than 85% as singletons. The sample was peripheral blood, taken from a patient treated with photon-based radiotherapy. V and J are TRBV25-1 and TRBJ1-1; D call uncertain. This receptor was identified in a woman between 35 and 50 years old with cholangiocarcinoma. CDR3: CASSDPVGAFF. CDR3 coding DNA: TGTGCCAGCAGTGATCCTGTCGGGGCTTTCTTT.